The clone carrying this TCR beta chain came up once. Samples came from axillary lymph nodes draining the breast cancer. The data originate from a study of breast tumors, draining lymph nodes, adjacent tissues. The CDR3 runs 12 residues. V gave up 5 bases and J gave up 11 bases, with 15 bases separating them. TCRdb fed the multiplex PCR reads into MiXCR, producing one record per CDR3 protein. The sample consists of over 200,000 distinct CDR3 sequences, under 35% of them appearing once. The sample comprised axillary lymph node tissue. The chain employs TRBV12-3 or TRBV12-4 and TRBJ1-1; D uncertain. The TCR sequence derives from a female donor with breast cancer. Some clones in this sample may be carry-over from other donors' samples. The CDR3 DNA follows: TGTGCCAGCAGTCCTGACTCTCCAAGGGCTTTCTTT. It encodes CASSPDSPRAFF.